This T cell receptor beta chain was recorded in a study of OX40 agonist ivuxolimab in advanced cancers. About the research overall: Patients undergoing dose escalation presented with hepatocellular carcinoma, melanoma, renal cell or head and neck cancer.

Clones were sequenced by immunoSEQ multiplex PCR, and TCRdb holds only the in-frame ones, with some missing. Here the sample spans about 71,000 clones, 78% being singletons. Here the sequenced sample was CD4+ or CD8+ T cells sorted from blood, taken in a trial of the OX40 agonist ivuxolimab. This TCR came from an adult with an advanced solid tumor such as melanoma, head and neck, liver or kidney cancer.

CDR3 amino acids: CASSPDGNQPQHF. The CDR3 region has the DNA TGTGCCAGCAGCCCAGATGGGAATCAGCCCCAGCATTTT. This chain connects TRBV7-9 to TRBJ1-5; D is uncertain. Germline values: CDR1 SEHNR, CDR2 FQNEAQ (reference sequence). V was pared by 5 bases and J by 4 bases, with 9 bases between. The CDR3 sequence is 13 residues long.